A selection of T cell receptor beta chains follows, all from one sample in a study of T cell responses to AZD1222 COVID-19 vaccine. Data came from immunoSEQ multiplex PCR; TCRdb stores just in-frame clones and leaves some out. The sample includes under 140,000 clones, 70% to 90% of them seen just once. The sequenced sample was peripheral blood, obtained on day 0 of AZD1222 vaccination. The receptors were sampled from an adult in good health. Both conserved end residues are trimmed from each CDR3. The order of the fields is V gene, J gene, D gene, CDR3 protein. The D gene is left open where the match is weak.

v_call: TRBV5-1; j_call: TRBJ1-5; d_call: .; cdr3_aa: ASSLDSNQPQH
v_call: TRBV5-1; j_call: TRBJ2-5; d_call: .; cdr3_aa: ASSGTGAFQETQY
v_call: TRBV5-1; j_call: TRBJ1-4; d_call: .; cdr3_aa: ASSLEGRDEKLF
v_call: TRBV5-1; j_call: TRBJ2-1; d_call: .; cdr3_aa: ASSLDILSYNEQF
v_call: TRBV7-2; j_call: TRBJ1-4; d_call: TRBD1; cdr3_aa: ASSQYRGINEKLF
v_call: TRBV6-5; j_call: TRBJ2-2; d_call: .; cdr3_aa: ATGTDGELF
v_call: TRBV7-3; j_call: TRBJ1-2; d_call: TRBD1; cdr3_aa: ASSLSSTGAYGYT
v_call: TRBV3-1/TRBV3-2; j_call: TRBJ1-6; d_call: TRBD1; cdr3_aa: ASSHAGQGNSPLH
v_call: TRBV6-2/TRBV6-3; j_call: TRBJ2-5; d_call: TRBD2; cdr3_aa: ASSTDGGASETQY
v_call: TRBV19; j_call: TRBJ1-1; d_call: .; cdr3_aa: ASSIGGSLNTEAF
v_call: TRBV5-1; j_call: TRBJ2-3; d_call: TRBD2; cdr3_aa: ASSLNSGGTDTQY
v_call: TRBV3-1/TRBV3-2; j_call: TRBJ1-2; d_call: TRBD1; cdr3_aa: ASSHQGAYGYT
v_call: TRBV6-2/TRBV6-3; j_call: TRBJ1-6; d_call: .; cdr3_aa: ASSYSGTPPLH
v_call: TRBV7-2; j_call: TRBJ2-7; d_call: TRBD1; cdr3_aa: ASLGPTGVYEQY
v_call: TRBV6-5; j_call: TRBJ1-5; d_call: .; cdr3_aa: ASSSSQWALNQPQH
v_call: TRBV24-1; j_call: TRBJ1-2; d_call: .; cdr3_aa: ATSASITLGGYT
v_call: TRBV12-3/TRBV12-4; j_call: TRBJ1-5; d_call: .; cdr3_aa: ASRGSGGPQH
v_call: TRBV15; j_call: TRBJ1-2; d_call: TRBD1; cdr3_aa: ATSRGRGTAYGYT
v_call: TRBV6-4; j_call: TRBJ2-6; d_call: .; cdr3_aa: ASRDSASGANVLT
v_call: TRBV7-9; j_call: TRBJ2-7; d_call: .; cdr3_aa: ASSLVGVAGPRGEQY
v_call: TRBV25-1; j_call: TRBJ2-1; d_call: .; cdr3_aa: ASSEFPGRGYNEQF
v_call: TRBV5-8; j_call: TRBJ1-4; d_call: TRBD1; cdr3_aa: ASSLAFGTAEKLF
v_call: TRBV6-1; j_call: TRBJ2-2; d_call: .; cdr3_aa: ASSDRGLSNTGELF
v_call: TRBV19; j_call: TRBJ1-5; d_call: TRBD1; cdr3_aa: ASSNGQGAEQPQH
v_call: TRBV3-1/TRBV3-2; j_call: TRBJ2-1; d_call: .; cdr3_aa: ASSQDGQHFNEQF
v_call: TRBV3-1/TRBV3-2; j_call: TRBJ1-1; d_call: TRBD1; cdr3_aa: ASSPRQGKNTEAF
v_call: TRBV29-1; j_call: TRBJ1-1; d_call: TRBD1; cdr3_aa: SVGGTGGTEAF
v_call: TRBV11-1; j_call: TRBJ2-1; d_call: .; cdr3_aa: ASSPRQVRSYNEQF
v_call: TRBV28; j_call: TRBJ1-4; d_call: .; cdr3_aa: ASSRGGHPNEKLF
v_call: TRBV6-1; j_call: TRBJ1-2; d_call: .; cdr3_aa: ASSQDQATKSYGYT